This paragraph covers one T cell receptor (beta chain) sequence. From germline, CDR1 is LGHNA and CDR2 YNFKEQ. The CDR3 is 14 residues long. V lost 2 bases, J lost 0 bases, and 8 bases lay in between. This entry comes from a study of blood T cells in healthy people across ages. With a J-beta primer mix and a sample-barcoded 5' primer, a second PCR ran 7 to 11 cycles. One entry per CDR3 protein results from TCRdb running MiXCR on the 5' RACE reads. The repertoire holds 2 million or so distinct CDR3 sequences, about 50% seen once, with about 2.1% in the top ten. The sequenced sample was blood. The chain has TRBV4-2 and TRBJ2-7; D is perhaps TRBD2 (5 bases). This TCR derives from a woman between 40 and 55 years old in good health. CDR3 loop: CASSQRESSYEQYF. In DNA form, the CDR3 reads TGTGCCAGCAGCCAAAGGGAGAGCTCCTACGAGCAGTACTTC.